This T cell receptor (beta chain) was sequenced during a study of blood T cells in healthy people across ages. This clonotype was detected only a few times. Its antigen is unknown. Regarding the study as a whole: Per million T cells, TCR beta diversity dropped about linearly as age rose.

Germline loops: CDR1 SGHTA, CDR2 FQGNSA. V lost 4 bases and J lost 4, with 14 bases in between. The CDR3 consists of 14 residues. A J-beta primer mix and a sample-barcoded 5' primer were used in a second PCR of about 7 to 12 cycles. TCRdb fed the 5' RACE reads into MiXCR, producing one record per CDR3 protein. The sample includes nearly 800,000 distinct CDR3 sequences, 25% of them seen just once. The same data also went into a second study, on T cells of mothers and their children. That report adds: Input to cDNA synthesis comprised all extracted RNA, at a ratio of around 1.6 ug per 15 ul. Related mother-child pairs showed slightly higher but non-significant overlap than unrelated pairs. Persistent microchimeric T cell clones were not found at ~100 per million sensitivity.

Sample: blood. The chain carries TRBV7-2 and TRBJ2-7; no clear D. The receptor was isolated from a boy younger than 18 in good health. The CDR3 DNA sequence: TGTGCCAGCAGCTCCGTATCTGGCAATTACGAGCAGTACTTC. As protein: CASSSVSGNYEQYF.